The T cell receptor beta chain described here comes from a study of T cell clonality in common variable immunodeficiency. This clone occurred many times. Its antigen is not identified. Read sequence stops 3 residues before the CDR3 end, and the germline J gene provides the missing end. Overall study results and limits: CVID subjects shared fewer TCRbeta clones than healthy controls did.

Clones were read by immunoSEQ multiplex PCR, and TCRdb kept only the in-frame ones, dropping some. Singletons are absent from the sample, which has tens of thousands of clones. The germline V gene has CDR1 SGHNT and CDR2 YYREEE (reference sequence). The CDR3 is 15 amino acids. The chain couples TRBV5-4 to TRBJ1-4; perhaps TRBD1 as D (6 bases). The TCR originated in a person aged 18 to 75 in good health. Sequencing used peripheral blood mononuclear cells. The DNA read from the CDR3 is TGTGCCAGCAGACTATGGGGGGGCGAACTAAACGGA. Its protein is CASRLWGGELNG. The full CDR3 protein reads CASRLWGGELNGLFF.